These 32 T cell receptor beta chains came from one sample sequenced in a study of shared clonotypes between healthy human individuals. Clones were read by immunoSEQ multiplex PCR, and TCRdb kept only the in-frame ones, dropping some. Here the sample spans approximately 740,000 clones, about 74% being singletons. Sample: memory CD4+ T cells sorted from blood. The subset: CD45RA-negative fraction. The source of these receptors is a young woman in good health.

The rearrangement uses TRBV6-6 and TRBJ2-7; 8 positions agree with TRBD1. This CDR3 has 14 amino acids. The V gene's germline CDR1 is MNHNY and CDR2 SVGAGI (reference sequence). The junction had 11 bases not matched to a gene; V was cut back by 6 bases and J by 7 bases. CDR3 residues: CASSPGQGAEEQYF. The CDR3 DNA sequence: TGTGCCAGCAGCCCCGGGCAGGGGGCGGAAGAGCAGTACTTC.

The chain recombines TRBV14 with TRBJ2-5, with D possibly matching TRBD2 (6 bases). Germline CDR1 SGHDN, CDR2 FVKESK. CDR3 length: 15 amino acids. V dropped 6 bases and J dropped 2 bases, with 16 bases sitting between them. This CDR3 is CASSPGYGGQETQYF. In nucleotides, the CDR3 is TGTGCCAGCAGTCCAGGGTACGGGGGACAAGAGACCCAGTACTTC.

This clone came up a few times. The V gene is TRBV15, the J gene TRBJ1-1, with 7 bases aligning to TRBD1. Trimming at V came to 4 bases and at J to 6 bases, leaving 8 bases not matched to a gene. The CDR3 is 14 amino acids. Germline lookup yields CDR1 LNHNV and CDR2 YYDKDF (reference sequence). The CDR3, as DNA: TGTGCCACCAGCATATCAGGGGGTCTGGCTGAAGCTTTCTTT. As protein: CATSISGGLAEAFF.

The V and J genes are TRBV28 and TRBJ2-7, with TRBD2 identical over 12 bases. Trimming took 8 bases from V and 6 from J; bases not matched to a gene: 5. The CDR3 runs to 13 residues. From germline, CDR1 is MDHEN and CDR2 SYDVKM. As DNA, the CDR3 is TGTGCCAGCGGGACTAGCGGGTCCCCCGAGCAGTACTTC. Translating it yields CASGTSGSPEQYF. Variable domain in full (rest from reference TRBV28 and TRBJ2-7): DVKVTQSSRYLVKRTGEKVFLECVQDMDHENMFWYRQDPGLGLRLIYFSYDVKMKEKGDIPEGYSVSREKKERFSLILESASTNQTSMYLCASGTSGSPEQYFGPGTRLTVT.

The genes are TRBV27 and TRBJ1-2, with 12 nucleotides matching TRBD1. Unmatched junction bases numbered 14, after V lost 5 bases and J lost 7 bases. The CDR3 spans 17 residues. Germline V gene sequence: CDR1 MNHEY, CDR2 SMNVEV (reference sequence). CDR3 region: CASSPGTGGASSRGYTF. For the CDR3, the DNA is TGTGCCAGCAGTCCTGGGACAGGGGGCGCATCCTCTCGTGGCTACACCTTC.

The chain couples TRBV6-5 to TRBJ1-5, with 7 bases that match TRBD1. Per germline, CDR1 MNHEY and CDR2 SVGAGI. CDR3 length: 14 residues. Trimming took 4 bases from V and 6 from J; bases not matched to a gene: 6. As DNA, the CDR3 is TGTGCCAGCAGTTTACAGGGGACGGGTCAGCCCCAGCATTTT. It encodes CASSLQGTGQPQHF.

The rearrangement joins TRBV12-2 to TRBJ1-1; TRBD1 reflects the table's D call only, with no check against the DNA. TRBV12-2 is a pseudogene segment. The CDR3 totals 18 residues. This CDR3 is CASPRVRPANRGNTEAFF. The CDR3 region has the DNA TGTGCAAGTCCAAGGGTCCGTCCGGCCAACAGGGGCAACACTGAAGCTTTCTTT.

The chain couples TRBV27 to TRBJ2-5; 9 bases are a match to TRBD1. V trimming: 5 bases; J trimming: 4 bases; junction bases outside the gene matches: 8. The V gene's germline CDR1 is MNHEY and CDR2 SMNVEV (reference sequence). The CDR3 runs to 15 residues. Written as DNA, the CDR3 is TGTGCCAGCAGTCCACCCGGGACAGGGAGAGAGACCCAGTACTTC. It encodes CASSPPGTGRETQYF.

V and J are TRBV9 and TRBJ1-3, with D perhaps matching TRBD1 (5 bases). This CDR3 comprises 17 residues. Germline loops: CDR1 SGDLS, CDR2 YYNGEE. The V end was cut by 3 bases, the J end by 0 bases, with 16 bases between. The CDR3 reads CASSANLGLLSGNTIYF. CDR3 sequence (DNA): TGTGCCAGCAGCGCTAATCTGGGACTTCTCTCTGGAAACACCATATATTTT.

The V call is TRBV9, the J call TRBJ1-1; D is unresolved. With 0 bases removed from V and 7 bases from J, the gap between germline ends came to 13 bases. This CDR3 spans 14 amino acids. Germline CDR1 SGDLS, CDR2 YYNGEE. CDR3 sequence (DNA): TGTGCCAGCAGCGTAGGATGGGCGCGCGGTGAAGCTTTCTTT. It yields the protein CASSVGWARGEAFF.

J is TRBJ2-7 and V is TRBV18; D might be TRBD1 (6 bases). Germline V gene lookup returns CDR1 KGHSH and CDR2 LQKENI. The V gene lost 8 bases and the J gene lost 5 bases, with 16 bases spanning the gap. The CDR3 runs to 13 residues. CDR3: CASKTGTNDEQYF. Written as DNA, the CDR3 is TGTGCCAGCAAGACCGGGACAAACGACGAGCAGTACTTC.

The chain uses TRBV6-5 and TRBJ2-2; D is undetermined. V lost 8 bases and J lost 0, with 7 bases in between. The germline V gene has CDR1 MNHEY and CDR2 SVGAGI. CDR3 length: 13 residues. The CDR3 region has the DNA TGTGCCAGCGGGTACGCGAACACCGGGGAGCTGTTTTTT. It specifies CASGYANTGELFF.

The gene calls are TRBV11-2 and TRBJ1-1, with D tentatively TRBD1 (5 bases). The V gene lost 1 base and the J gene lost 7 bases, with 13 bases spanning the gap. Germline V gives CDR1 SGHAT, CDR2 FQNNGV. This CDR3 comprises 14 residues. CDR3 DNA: TGTGCCAGCAGCTTAGGGGACCGCAAATTTGAAGCTTTCTTT. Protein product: CASSLGDRKFEAFF.

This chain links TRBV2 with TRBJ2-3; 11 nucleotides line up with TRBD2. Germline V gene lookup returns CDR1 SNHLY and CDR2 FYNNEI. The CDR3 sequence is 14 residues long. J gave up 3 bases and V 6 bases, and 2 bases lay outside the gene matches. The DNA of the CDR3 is TGTGCCAGCAGCAGACTAGCGGGGACAGATACGCAGTATTTT. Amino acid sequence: CASSRLAGTDTQYF.

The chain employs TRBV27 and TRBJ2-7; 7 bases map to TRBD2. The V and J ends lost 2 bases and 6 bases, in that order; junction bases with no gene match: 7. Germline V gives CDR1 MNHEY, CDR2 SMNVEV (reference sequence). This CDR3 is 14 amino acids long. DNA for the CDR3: TGTGCCAGCAGTTTAGGCGGGAGCGCCTCCGAGCAGTACTTC. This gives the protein CASSLGGSASEQYF.

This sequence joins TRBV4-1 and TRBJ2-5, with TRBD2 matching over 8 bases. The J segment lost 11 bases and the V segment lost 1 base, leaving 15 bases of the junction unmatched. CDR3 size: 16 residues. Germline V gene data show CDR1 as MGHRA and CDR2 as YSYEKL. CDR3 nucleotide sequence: TGCGCCAGCAGCCAAGTGGGAGGTAACGGGAGGGCCGCGCAGTACTTC. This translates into CASSQVGGNGRAAQYF.

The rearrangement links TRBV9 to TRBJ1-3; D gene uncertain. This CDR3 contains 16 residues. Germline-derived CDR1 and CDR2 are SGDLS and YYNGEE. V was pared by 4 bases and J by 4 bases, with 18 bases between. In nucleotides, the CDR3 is TGTGCCAGCAGCCCTCGGGCCAAGACGGGCGGAAACACCATATATTTT. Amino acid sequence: CASSPRAKTGGNTIYF.

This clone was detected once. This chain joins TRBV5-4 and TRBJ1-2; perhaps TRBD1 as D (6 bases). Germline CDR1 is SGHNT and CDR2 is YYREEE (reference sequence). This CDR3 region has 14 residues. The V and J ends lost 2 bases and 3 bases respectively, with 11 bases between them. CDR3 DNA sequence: TGTGCCAGCAGCTTAACAGGGACGGACTATGGCTACACCTTC. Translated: CASSLTGTDYGYTF.

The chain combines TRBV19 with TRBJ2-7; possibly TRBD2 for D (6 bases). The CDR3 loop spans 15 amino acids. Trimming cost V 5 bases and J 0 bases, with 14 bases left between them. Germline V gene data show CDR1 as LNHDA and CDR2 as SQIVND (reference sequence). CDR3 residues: CASSLAGRDSYEQYF. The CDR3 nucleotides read TGTGCCAGTAGTTTGGCGGGACGGGACTCCTACGAGCAGTACTTC.

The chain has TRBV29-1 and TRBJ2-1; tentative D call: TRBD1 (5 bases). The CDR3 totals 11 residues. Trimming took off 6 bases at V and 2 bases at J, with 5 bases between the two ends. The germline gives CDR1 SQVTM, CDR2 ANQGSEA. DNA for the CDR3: TGCAGCGTCAGGGCCTACAATGAGCAGTTCTTC. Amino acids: CSVRAYNEQFF.

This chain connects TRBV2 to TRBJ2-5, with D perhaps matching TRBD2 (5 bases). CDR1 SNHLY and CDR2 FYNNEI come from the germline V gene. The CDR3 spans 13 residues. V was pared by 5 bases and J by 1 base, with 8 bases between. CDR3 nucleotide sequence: TGTGCCAGCAGTCTGCGGGCCCAAGAGACCCAGTACTTC. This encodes CASSLRAQETQYF.

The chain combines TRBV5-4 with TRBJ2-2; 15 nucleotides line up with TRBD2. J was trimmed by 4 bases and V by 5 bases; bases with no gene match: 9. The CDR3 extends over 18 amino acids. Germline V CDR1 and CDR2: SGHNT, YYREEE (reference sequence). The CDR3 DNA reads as TGTGCCAGCAGAAAGGGACTAGCGGGAGGTTATGGCACCGGGGAGCTGTTTTTT. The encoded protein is CASRKGLAGGYGTGELFF.

CDR3 coding DNA: TGTGCCAGCAGCTGGGAGACGCCCTACGAGCAGTACTTC. Protein product: CASSWETPYEQYF. The V and J genes are TRBV6-1 and TRBJ2-7; tentative D call: TRBD2 (5 bases). The CDR3 contains 13 residues. Trimming left V 6 bases short and J 2 bases short, with 11 bases between. Germline V gene sequence: CDR1 MNHNS, CDR2 SASEGT.

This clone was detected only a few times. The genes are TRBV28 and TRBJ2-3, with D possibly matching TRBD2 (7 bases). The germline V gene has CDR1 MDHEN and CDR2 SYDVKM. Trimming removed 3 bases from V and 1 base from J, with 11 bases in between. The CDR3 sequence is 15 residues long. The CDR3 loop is CASSFPGGGTDTQYF. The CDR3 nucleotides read TGTGCCAGCAGTTTCCCGGGGGGCGGCACAGATACGCAGTATTTT.

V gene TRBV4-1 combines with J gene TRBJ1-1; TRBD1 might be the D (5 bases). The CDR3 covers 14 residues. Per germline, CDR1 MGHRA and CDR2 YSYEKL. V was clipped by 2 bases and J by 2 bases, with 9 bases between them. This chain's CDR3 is CASSQSGGNTEAFF. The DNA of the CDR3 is TGCGCCAGCAGCCAATCCGGGGGAAACACTGAAGCTTTCTTT.

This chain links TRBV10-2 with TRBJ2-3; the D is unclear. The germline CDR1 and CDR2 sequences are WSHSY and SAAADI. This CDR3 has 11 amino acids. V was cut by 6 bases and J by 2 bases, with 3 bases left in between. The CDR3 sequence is CASSLTDTQYF. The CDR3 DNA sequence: TGCGCCAGCAGCCTCACAGATACGCAGTATTTT.

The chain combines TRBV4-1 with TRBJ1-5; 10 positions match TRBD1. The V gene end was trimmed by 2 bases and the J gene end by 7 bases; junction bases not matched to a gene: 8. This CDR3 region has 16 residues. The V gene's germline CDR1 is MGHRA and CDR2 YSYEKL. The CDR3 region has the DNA TGCGCCAGCAGCCAACCGACAGGGGGCCGGGGACAGCCCCAGCATTTT. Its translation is CASSQPTGGRGQPQHF.

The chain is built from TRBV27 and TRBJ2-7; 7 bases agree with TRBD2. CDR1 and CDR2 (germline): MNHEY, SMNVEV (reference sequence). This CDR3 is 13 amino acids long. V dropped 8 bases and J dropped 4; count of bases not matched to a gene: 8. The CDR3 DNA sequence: TGTGCCAGCGGATCCTGGGGGGGGTACGAGCAGTACTTC. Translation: CASGSWGGYEQYF.

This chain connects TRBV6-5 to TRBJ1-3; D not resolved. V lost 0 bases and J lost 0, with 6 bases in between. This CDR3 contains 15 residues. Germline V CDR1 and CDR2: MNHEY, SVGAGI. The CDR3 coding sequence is TGTGCCAGCAGTTACTCGAGATTCTCTGGAAACACCATATATTTT. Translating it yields CASSYSRFSGNTIYF.

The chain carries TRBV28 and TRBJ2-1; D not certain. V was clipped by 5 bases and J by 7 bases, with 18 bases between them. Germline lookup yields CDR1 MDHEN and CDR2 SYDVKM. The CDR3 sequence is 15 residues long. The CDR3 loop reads CASSPSLTSANEQFF. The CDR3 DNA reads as TGTGCCAGCAGTCCCTCCCTCACCAGCGCTAATGAGCAGTTCTTC.

DNA of the CDR3: TGTGCCAGCAGTTTATCTCGATACGAGCAGTACTTC. Protein product: CASSLSRYEQYF. This chain links TRBV28 with TRBJ2-7; no reliable D call. V was pared by 1 base and J by 4 bases, with 5 bases between. CDR3 length equals 12 residues. Germline lookup yields CDR1 MDHEN and CDR2 SYDVKM. Full variable domain (outside the CDR3, taken from reference TRBV28 and TRBJ2-7): DVKVTQSSRYLVKRTGEKVFLECVQDMDHENMFWYRQDPGLGLRLIYFSYDVKMKEKGDIPEGYSVSREKKERFSLILESASTNQTSMYLCASSLSRYEQYFGPGTRLTVT.

CDR3: CASSHGEGVGEQYF. In DNA, the CDR3 is TGTGCCAGCAGCCACGGGGAAGGGGTTGGCGAGCAGTACTTC. The chain uses TRBV4-2 and TRBJ2-7; D tentatively reads TRBD1 or TRBD2 (5 bases each). Germline V lookup: CDR1 LGHNA, CDR2 YNFKEQ. This CDR3 region has 14 residues. Deletions cut 3 bases from V and 6 bases from J, with 15 bases between.